One and the same sample provided the 9 T cell receptor beta chains below, sequenced in a study of blood T cell repertoires in COVID-19. Data came from immunoSEQ multiplex PCR; TCRdb stores just in-frame clones and leaves some out. The repertoire holds about 120,000 clones, with over 75% as singletons. Sample: peripheral blood. Source of these receptors: a woman in her sixties or seventies with acute or convalescent COVID-19.

In DNA form, the CDR3 reads TGTGCCAGCAGTTCCCTAAGGACAGGGGCTAACTATGGCTACACCTTC. This codes for CASSSLRTGANYGYTF. This sequence joins TRBV6-2 or TRBV6-3 and TRBJ1-2, with TRBD1 identical over 9 bases. In germline, CDR1 is MNHEY, CDR2 SVGEGT. V trimming: 4 bases; J trimming: 0 bases; junction bases outside the gene matches: 6. CDR3 size: 16 residues.

This rearrangement joins TRBV29-1 to TRBJ2-5; a possible D gene is TRBD2 (6 bases). The V gene lost 0 bases and the J gene lost 0 bases, with 8 bases spanning the gap. CDR1 and CDR2 (germline): SQVTM, ANQGSEA. The CDR3 sequence is 14 residues long. Here the CDR3 DNA reads TGCAGCGTTGAAGAAGCGGGTCACCAAGAGACCCAGTACTTC. This translates into CSVEEAGHQETQYF. The variable domain in full, completed from reference TRBV29-1 and TRBJ2-5, reads SAVISQKPSRDICQRGTSLTIQCQVDSQVTMMFWYRQQPGQSLTLIATANQGSEATYESGFVIDKFPISRPNLTFSTLTVSNMSPEDSSIYLCSVEEAGHQETQYFGPGTRLLVL.

The chain recombines TRBV5-1 with TRBJ2-1; tentatively, D is TRBD2 (5 bases). The CDR3 contains 13 residues. Per germline, CDR1 SGHRS and CDR2 YFSETQ. The V end lost 4 bases, the J end lost 7 bases, and 12 bases lay between the germline ends. The CDR3 sequence: CASSPTRENEQFF. The DNA of the CDR3 is TGCGCCAGCAGCCCAACTCGGGAAAATGAGCAGTTCTTC.

The chain carries TRBV5-5 and TRBJ1-3; no clear D gene. The CDR3 length is 14 residues. The germline CDR1 and CDR2 sequences are SGHKS and YYEKEE (reference sequence). V lost 0 bases and J lost 4, with 8 bases in between. DNA for the CDR3: TGTGCCAGCAGCTTGGAACGGGTAGGAAACACCATATATTTT. Translated: CASSLERVGNTIYF.

This clone was seen a few times. V and J are TRBV12-5 and TRBJ1-4; TRBD1 is a possible D gene (6 bases). Germline V lookup: CDR1 LGHNT, CDR2 FRNRAP. Trimming took off 7 bases at V and 4 bases at J, with 16 bases between the two ends. The CDR3 sequence is 15 residues long. CDR3 residues: CASALRGARNEKLFF. The CDR3 DNA is TGTGCTAGTGCCCTCCGGGGGGCACGTAATGAAAAACTGTTTTTT.

The chain links TRBV4-3 to TRBJ2-3; no definite D call. Germline values: CDR1 LGHNA, CDR2 YSLEER. V lost 2 bases and J lost 3, with 12 bases in between. This CDR3 has 15 residues. The CDR3 coding sequence is TGCGCCAGCAGCCAACCCAAGGAGCTGACAGATACGCAGTATTTT. Its protein product is CASSQPKELTDTQYF.

The chain is built from TRBV4-3 and TRBJ1-2; TRBD1 aligns across 9 bases. The germline V gene encodes CDR1 LGHNA and CDR2 YSLEER. The CDR3 totals 16 residues. The V gene end was trimmed by 0 bases and the J gene end by 4 bases; junction bases not matched to a gene: 6. The CDR3 here is CASSQDLGTGSYGYTF. The CDR3 DNA is TGCGCCAGCAGCCAAGATCTTGGGACAGGGAGCTATGGCTACACCTTC.

The chain recombines TRBV7-9 with TRBJ2-1; 15 bases line up with TRBD2. The CDR3 covers 16 residues. The trim removed 3 bases at V and 9 bases at J, leaving 6 bases unmatched. The germline CDR1 and CDR2 sequences are SEHNR and FQNEAQ (reference sequence). The CDR3 spells CASSFGLAGGPVEQFF. The CDR3 coding sequence is TGTGCCAGCAGCTTCGGACTAGCGGGGGGGCCGGTTGAGCAGTTCTTC.

The genes are TRBV7-9 and TRBJ2-2; D is perhaps TRBD2 (5 bases). V shed 1 base and J shed 2 bases, with 8 bases lying between them. Germline-derived CDR1 and CDR2 are SEHNR and FQNEAQ (reference sequence). The CDR3 totals 15 residues. For the CDR3, the DNA is TGTGCCAGCAGCTTAGGATCGGGAAACACCGGGGAGCTGTTTTTT. Translation gives CASSLGSGNTGELFF.